This TCR beta chain came from a study of cytomegalovirus exposure and HLA in healthy donors. About this clone: As yet, its antigen is unknown.

PCR used 60 Vbeta primers and 13 Jbeta primers. Profiled with immunoSEQ multiplex PCR; TCRdb holds only in-frame clones, not every one. The sample holds some 130,000 clones; nearly 80% are singletons and the top ten take 2.5% to 3.5%. Whole-study results and caveats: As was reported, the HLA-A and HLA-B alleles of most subjects were accurately predicted from TCR beta sequences. Within an earlier analysis, most TCR beta V segments proved productive either about 87% or about 30% of the time.

In nominal health when sampled, donors likely had unrecorded immune exposures nonetheless. The CDR3 is made up of 17 amino acids. Germline CDR1 is LGHNA and CDR2 is YSLEER. The ends lost 2 bases at V and 2 bases at J; junction bases unmatched: 12. The sequence derives from a woman aged 25 to 39 in good health and CMV-seropositive. Specimen: PBMCs. The gene calls are TRBV4-3 and TRBJ2-7, with TRBD1 identical over 7 bases. The DNA of the CDR3 is TGCGCCAGCAGCCAATCCCCCCGGGACAGCCCCCCCTACGAGCAGTACTTC. Protein product: CASSQSPRDSPPYEQYF.